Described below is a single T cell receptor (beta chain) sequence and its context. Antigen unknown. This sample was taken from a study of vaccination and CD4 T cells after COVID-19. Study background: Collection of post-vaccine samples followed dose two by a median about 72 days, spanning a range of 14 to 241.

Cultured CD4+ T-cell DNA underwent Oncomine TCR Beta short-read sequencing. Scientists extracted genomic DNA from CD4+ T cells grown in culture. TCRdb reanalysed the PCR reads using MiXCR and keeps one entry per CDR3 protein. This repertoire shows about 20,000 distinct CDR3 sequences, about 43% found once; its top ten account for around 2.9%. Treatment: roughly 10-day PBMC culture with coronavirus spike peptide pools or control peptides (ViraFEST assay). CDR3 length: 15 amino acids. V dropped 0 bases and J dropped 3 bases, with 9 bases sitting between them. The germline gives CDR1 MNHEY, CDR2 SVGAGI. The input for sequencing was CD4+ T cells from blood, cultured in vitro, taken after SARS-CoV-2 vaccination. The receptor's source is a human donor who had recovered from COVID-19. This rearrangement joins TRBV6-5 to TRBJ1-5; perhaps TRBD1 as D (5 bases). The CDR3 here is CASSYSMGVNQPQHF. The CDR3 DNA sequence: TGTGCCAGCAGTTACTCGATGGGGGTCAATCAGCCCCAGCATTTT.